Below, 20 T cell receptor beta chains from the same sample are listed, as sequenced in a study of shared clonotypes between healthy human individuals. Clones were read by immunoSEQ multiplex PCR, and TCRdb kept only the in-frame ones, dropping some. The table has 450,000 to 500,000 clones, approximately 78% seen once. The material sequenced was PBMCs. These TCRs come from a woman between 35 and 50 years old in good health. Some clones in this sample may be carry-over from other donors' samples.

The CDR3 sequence: CSVEGRGNEQFF. The CDR3 DNA follows: TGCAGCGTTGAAGGGAGGGGCAATGAGCAGTTCTTC. The chain is built from TRBV29-1 and TRBJ2-1, with D maybe TRBD2 (6 bases). Trimming stripped 1 base from V and 6 bases from J, with 7 bases between. The length of the CDR3 is 12 residues. CDR1 and CDR2 from the germline V gene are SQVTM and ANQGSEA.

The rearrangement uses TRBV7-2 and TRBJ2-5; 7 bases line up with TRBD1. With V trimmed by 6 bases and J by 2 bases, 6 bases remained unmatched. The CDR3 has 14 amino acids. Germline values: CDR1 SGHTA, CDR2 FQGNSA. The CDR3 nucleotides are TGTGCCAGCAGTCCAAACAGGGGACAAGAGACCCAGTACTTC. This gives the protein CASSPNRGQETQYF.

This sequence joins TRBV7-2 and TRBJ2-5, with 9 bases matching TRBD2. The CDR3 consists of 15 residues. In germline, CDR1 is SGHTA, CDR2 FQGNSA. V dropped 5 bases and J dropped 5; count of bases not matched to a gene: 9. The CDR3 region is CASSLVAGVEETQYF. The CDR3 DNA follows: TGTGCCAGCAGCCTTGTAGCGGGAGTGGAGGAGACCCAGTACTTC.

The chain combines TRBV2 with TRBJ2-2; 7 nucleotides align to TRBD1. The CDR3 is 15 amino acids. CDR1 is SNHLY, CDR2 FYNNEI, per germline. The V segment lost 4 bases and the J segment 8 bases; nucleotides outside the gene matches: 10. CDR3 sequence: CASSGQGQTTGELFF. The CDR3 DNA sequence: TGTGCCAGCAGTGGCCAGGGACAGACCACAGGGGAGCTGTTTTTT.

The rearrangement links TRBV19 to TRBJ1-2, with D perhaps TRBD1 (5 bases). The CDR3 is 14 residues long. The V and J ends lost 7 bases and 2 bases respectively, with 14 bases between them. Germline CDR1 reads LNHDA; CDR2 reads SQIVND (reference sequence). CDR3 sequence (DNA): TGTGCCAGTATGGTCCCCCGGGGGAACTATGGCTACACCTTC. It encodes CASMVPRGNYGYTF.

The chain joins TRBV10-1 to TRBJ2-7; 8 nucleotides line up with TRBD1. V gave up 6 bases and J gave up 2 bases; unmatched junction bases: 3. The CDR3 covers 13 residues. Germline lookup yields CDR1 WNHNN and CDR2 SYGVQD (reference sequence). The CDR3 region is CASSRDRTYEQYF. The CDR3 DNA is TGCGCCAGCAGCCGGGACAGGACCTACGAGCAGTACTTC.

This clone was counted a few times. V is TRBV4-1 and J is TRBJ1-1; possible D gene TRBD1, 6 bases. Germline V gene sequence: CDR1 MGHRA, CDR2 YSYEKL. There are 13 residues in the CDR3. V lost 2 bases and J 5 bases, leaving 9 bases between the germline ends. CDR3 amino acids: CASSQWGPTEAFF. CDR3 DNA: TGCGCCAGCAGCCAATGGGGGCCGACTGAAGCTTTCTTT.

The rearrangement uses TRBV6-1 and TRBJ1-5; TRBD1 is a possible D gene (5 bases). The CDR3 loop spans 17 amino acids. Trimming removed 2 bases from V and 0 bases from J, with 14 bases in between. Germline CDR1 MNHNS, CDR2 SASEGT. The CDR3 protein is CASSEPWGRYSNQPQHF. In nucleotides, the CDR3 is TGTGCCAGCAGTGAACCGTGGGGACGTTATAGCAATCAGCCCCAGCATTTT.

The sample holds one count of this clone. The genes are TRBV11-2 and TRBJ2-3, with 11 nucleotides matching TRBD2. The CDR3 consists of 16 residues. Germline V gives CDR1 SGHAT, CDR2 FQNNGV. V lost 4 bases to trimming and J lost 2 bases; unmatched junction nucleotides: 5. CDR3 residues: CASSSGLAGFTDTQYF. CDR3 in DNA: TGTGCCAGCAGCTCCGGACTAGCGGGCTTCACAGATACGCAGTATTTT. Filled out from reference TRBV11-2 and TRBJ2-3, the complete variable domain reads EAGVAQSPRYKIIEKRQSVAFWCNPISGHATLYWYQQILGQGPKLLIQFQNNGVVDDSQLPKDRFSAERLKGVDSTLKIQPAKLEDSAVYLCASSSGLAGFTDTQYFGPGTRLTVL.

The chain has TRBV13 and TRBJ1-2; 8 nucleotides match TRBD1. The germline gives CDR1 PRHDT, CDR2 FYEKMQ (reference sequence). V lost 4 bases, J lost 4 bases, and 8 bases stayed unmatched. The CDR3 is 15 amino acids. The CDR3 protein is CASSSGTGLFYGYTF. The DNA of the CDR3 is TGTGCCAGCAGCTCAGGGACAGGACTCTTCTATGGCTACACCTTC.

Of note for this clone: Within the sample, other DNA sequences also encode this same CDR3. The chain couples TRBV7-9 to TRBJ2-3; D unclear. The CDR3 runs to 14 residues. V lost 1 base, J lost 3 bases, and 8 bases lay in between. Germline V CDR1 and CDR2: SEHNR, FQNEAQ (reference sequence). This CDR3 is CASSLVVGTDTQYF. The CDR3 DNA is TGTGCCAGCAGCTTAGTTGTGGGGACAGATACGCAGTATTTT. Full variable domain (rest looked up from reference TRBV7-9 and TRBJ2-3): DTGVSQNPRHKITKRGQNVTFRCDPISEHNRLYWYRQTLGQGPEFLTYFQNEAQLEKSRLLSDRFSAERPKGSFSTLEIQRTEQGDSAMYLCASSLVVGTDTQYFGPGTRLTVL.

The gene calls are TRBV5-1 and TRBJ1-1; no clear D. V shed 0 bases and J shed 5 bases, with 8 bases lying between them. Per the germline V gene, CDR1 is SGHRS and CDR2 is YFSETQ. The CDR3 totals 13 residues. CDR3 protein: CASSLGWQTEAFF. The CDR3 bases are TGCGCCAGCAGCTTGGGGTGGCAAACTGAAGCTTTCTTT.

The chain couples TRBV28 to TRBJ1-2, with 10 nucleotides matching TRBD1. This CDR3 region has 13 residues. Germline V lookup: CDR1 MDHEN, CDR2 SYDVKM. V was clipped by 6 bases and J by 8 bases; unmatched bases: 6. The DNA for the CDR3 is TGTGCCAGCAGGGGTGACAGGGGGCTAGGCTACACCTTC. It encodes CASRGDRGLGYTF.

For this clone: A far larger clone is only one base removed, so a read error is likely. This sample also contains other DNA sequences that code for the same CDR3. The DNA for the CDR3 is TGCAGCGTTATGGGGGGGTCTTTTCCTTCGAATACCGGGGAGCTGTTTTTT. It encodes CSVMGGSFPSNTGELFF. The chain recombines TRBV29-1 with TRBJ2-2; 7 positions match TRBD2. Germline assignment: CDR1 SQVTM and CDR2 ANQGSEA. This CDR3 spans 17 amino acids.

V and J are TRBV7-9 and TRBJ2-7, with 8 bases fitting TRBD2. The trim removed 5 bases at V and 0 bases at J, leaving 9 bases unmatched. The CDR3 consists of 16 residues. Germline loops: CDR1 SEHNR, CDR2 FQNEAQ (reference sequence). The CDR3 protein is CASSRWGLDHSYEQYF. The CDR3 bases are TGTGCCAGCAGCCGGTGGGGACTAGACCACTCCTACGAGCAGTACTTC.

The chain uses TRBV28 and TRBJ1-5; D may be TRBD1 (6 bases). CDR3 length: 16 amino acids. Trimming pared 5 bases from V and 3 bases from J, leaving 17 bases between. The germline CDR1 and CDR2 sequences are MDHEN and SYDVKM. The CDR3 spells CASSPARQVSNQPQHF. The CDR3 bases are TGTGCCAGCAGTCCCGCACGACAGGTTTCCAATCAGCCCCAGCATTTT.

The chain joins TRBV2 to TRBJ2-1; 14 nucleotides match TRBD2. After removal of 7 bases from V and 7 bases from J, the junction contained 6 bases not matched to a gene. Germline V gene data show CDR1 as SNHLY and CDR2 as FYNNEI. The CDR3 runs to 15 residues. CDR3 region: CASTGLAGGTNEQFF. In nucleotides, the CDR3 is TGTGCCAGCACTGGACTAGCGGGAGGTACGAATGAGCAGTTCTTC.

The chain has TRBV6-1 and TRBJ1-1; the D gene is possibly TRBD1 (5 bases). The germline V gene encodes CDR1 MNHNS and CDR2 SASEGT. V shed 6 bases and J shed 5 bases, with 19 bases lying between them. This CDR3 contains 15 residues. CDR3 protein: CASSLDGRGWTEAFF. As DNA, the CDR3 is TGTGCCAGCAGCCTCGATGGTAGGGGATGGACTGAAGCTTTCTTT.

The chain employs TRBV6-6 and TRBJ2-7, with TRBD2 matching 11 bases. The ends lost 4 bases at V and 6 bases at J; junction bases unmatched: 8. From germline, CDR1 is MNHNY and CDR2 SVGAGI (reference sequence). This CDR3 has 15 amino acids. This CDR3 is CASSSLAGGSREQYF. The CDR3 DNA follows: TGTGCCAGCAGTTCGTTAGCGGGAGGGAGCCGCGAGCAGTACTTC.

The CDR3 spells CSATEGSYNEQFF. The CDR3 coding sequence is TGCAGCGCGACGGAGGGTTCCTACAATGAGCAGTTCTTC. The rearrangement uses TRBV29-1 and TRBJ2-1, with a weak D call TRBD2 (6 bases). Trimming took 7 bases from V and 1 from J, leaving 11 bases between them. The germline V gene encodes CDR1 SQVTM and CDR2 ANQGSEA. The CDR3 spans 13 residues.